Following are 21 T cell receptor beta chains from one sample sequenced in a study of blood T cell repertoires in COVID-19. Produced via immunoSEQ multiplex PCR; TCRdb's table is partial and in-frame only. Of 330,000 or so clones listed, around nine tenths are singletons. The sample consisted of peripheral blood. The receptors come from a woman aged 60-75 years with COVID-19, enrolled during active disease.

The J gene is TRBJ2-4, the V gene TRBV5-6; D uncertain. This CDR3 contains 14 residues. V lost 1 base, J lost 0 bases, and 5 bases lay in between. CDR1 is SGHDT and CDR2 is YYEEEE in the germline V gene. The CDR3, as DNA: TGTGCCAGCAGCTTGCTACTAGCCAAAAACATTCAGTACTTC. Its protein product is CASSLLLAKNIQYF.

The chain has TRBV6-6 and TRBJ1-4; possibly TRBD1 for D (5 bases). Trimming cost V 4 bases and J 5 bases, with 14 bases left between them. Germline CDR1 is MNHNY and CDR2 is SVGAGI (reference sequence). The CDR3 contains 15 residues. The CDR3 DNA is TGTGCCAGCAGTTCCCTGGGACTGGAAAATGAAAAACTGTTTTTT. It is translated as CASSSLGLENEKLFF.

The rearrangement uses TRBV19 and TRBJ1-2, with D maybe TRBD1 (5 bases). In germline, CDR1 is LNHDA, CDR2 SQIVND (reference sequence). This CDR3 contains 12 residues. V was cut by 5 bases and J by 5 bases, with 9 bases left in between. The CDR3 bases are TGTGCCAGTAGTCGACAGTCTTATGGCTACACCTTC. This sequence encodes CASSRQSYGYTF.

The chain uses TRBV7-8 and TRBJ1-4; possible D gene TRBD1, 5 bases. V was clipped by 5 bases and J by 7 bases, with 14 bases between them. This CDR3 region has 14 residues. Germline V gene sequence: CDR1 SGHVS, CDR2 FQNEAQ. The CDR3 loop is CASSTRRGSEKLFF. CDR3 nucleotides: TGTGCCAGCAGCACCAGGAGGGGTAGTGAAAAACTGTTTTTT. The full variable domain, with the rest looked up from reference TRBV7-8 and TRBJ1-4, is GAGVSQSPRYKVAKRGQDVALRCDPISGHVSLFWYQQALGQGPEFLTYFQNEAQLDKSGLPSDRFFAERPEGSVSTLKIQRTQQEDSAVYLCASSTRRGSEKLFFGSGTQLSVL.

The chain is built from TRBV7-9 and TRBJ2-7; D may be TRBD1 (5 bases). Germline CDR1 SEHNR, CDR2 FQNEAQ (reference sequence). The ends were cut back, 5 bases at V and 7 bases at J, with 18 bases in the middle. This CDR3 spans 14 amino acids. The CDR3 region has the DNA TGTGCCAGCAGCCCCGTGACAGTCAATCGAGAGCAGTACTTC. This sequence encodes CASSPVTVNREQYF.

The chain recombines TRBV7-9 with TRBJ1-2, with 8 positions matching TRBD1. The CDR3 is 14 residues long. Germline V gives CDR1 SEHNR, CDR2 FQNEAQ (reference sequence). V dropped 5 bases and J dropped 3; count of bases not matched to a gene: 5. CDR3 coding DNA: TGTGCCAGCAGCCCACGGACAGGGTACTATGGCTACACCTTC. This codes for CASSPRTGYYGYTF.

The CDR3 protein is CASASGYEQYF. Written as DNA, the CDR3 is TGTGCCAGCGCGTCGGGATACGAGCAGTACTTC. This chain joins TRBV5-6 and TRBJ2-7, with D maybe TRBD2 (5 bases). The V gene lost 7 bases and the J gene lost 4 bases, with 9 bases spanning the gap. Germline V lookup: CDR1 SGHDT, CDR2 YYEEEE. CDR3 size: 11 residues.

The CDR3 nucleotides read TGCGCCAGCAGAGCCCCGGGGTTTGGAAACACCATATATTTT. This codes for CASRAPGFGNTIYF. The chain has TRBV4-1 and TRBJ1-3; D unresolved. The length of the CDR3 is 14 residues. Germline CDR1 is MGHRA and CDR2 is YSYEKL. V was cut by 6 bases and J by 3 bases, with 12 bases left in between.

The chain combines TRBV6-5 with TRBJ1-2, with a possible D match to TRBD1 (5 bases). V was pared by 2 bases and J by 4 bases, with 11 bases between. The CDR3 runs 14 residues. In germline, CDR1 is MNHEY, CDR2 SVGAGI. The CDR3 sequence is CASSYLDSGYGYTF. CDR3 sequence (DNA): TGTGCCAGCAGTTACCTAGACAGTGGCTATGGCTACACCTTC.

This chain uses TRBV7-2 with TRBJ1-5; tentatively, D is TRBD1 (6 bases). V shed 5 bases and J shed 4 bases, with 9 bases lying between them. Germline assignment: CDR1 SGHTA and CDR2 FQGNSA. The CDR3 consists of 13 residues. CDR3 sequence reads: CASSKDRNQPQHF. CDR3 sequence (DNA): TGTGCCAGCAGCAAGGACAGAAATCAGCCCCAGCATTTT.

V gene TRBV2 combines with J gene TRBJ1-1; the match to TRBD1 covers 9 bases. V gave up 6 bases and J gave up 1 base; unmatched junction bases: 3. The CDR3 runs 14 residues. CDR1 SNHLY and CDR2 FYNNEI come from the germline V gene. CDR3 bases: TGTGCCAGCAGCGGGACAGGGTGGAACACTGAAGCTTTCTTT. Translated, it gives CASSGTGWNTEAFF.

This chain joins TRBV2 and TRBJ1-1; 11 nucleotides line up with TRBD1. V was pared by 3 bases and J by 11 bases, with 5 bases of the junction left unmatched. In germline, CDR1 is SNHLY, CDR2 FYNNEI. The CDR3 length is 13 residues. Here the CDR3 reads CASSERRDRGAFF. Written as DNA, the CDR3 is TGTGCCAGCAGTGAGAGACGGGACAGGGGGGCTTTCTTT. The full variable domain, rest sourced from reference TRBV2 and TRBJ1-1, is EPEVTQTPSHQVTQMGQEVILRCVPISNHLYFYWYRQILGQKVEFLVSFYNNEISEKSEIFDDQFSVERPDGSNFTLKIRSTKLEDSAMYFCASSERRDRGAFFGQGTRLTVV.

The rearrangement links TRBV4-1 to TRBJ1-4; possible D gene TRBD1, 5 bases. Germline-derived CDR1 and CDR2 are MGHRA and YSYEKL. This CDR3 region has 14 residues. The ends were cut back, 4 bases at V and 4 bases at J, with 10 bases in the middle. CDR3 in DNA: TGCGCCAGCAGCCTACAGGAAAGTAATGAAAAACTGTTTTTT. Translation: CASSLQESNEKLFF.

This rearrangement joins TRBV19 to TRBJ2-3; a possible D gene is TRBD1 (8 bases). V gave up 5 bases and J gave up 2 bases, with 17 bases separating them. CDR1 is LNHDA and CDR2 is SQIVND in the germline V gene (reference sequence). The CDR3 totals 16 residues. CDR3 nucleotide sequence: TGTGCCAGTAGTTTTGGACAGGGAGGGTACACAGATACGCAGTATTTT. Amino acid sequence: CASSFGQGGYTDTQYF.

The rearrangement uses TRBV5-1 and TRBJ1-1; D may be TRBD1 (6 bases). This CDR3 region has 15 residues. Trimming pared 3 bases from V and 1 base from J, leaving 13 bases between. Germline V gene sequence: CDR1 SGHRS, CDR2 YFSETQ. The CDR3 bases are TGCGCCAGCAGCTCGCTCAGGGGATCGAACACTGAAGCTTTCTTT. As protein: CASSSLRGSNTEAFF.

The chain is built from TRBV28 and TRBJ1-2; 8 nucleotides align to TRBD1. Germline-derived CDR1 and CDR2 are MDHEN and SYDVKM. V trimming: 11 bases; J trimming: 6 bases; junction bases outside the gene matches: 5. This CDR3 has 11 amino acids. CDR3 protein: CAVRTGHGYTF. In DNA, the CDR3 is TGTGCCGTCCGGACAGGGCATGGCTACACCTTC.

This clone turned up a few times. The rearrangement links TRBV5-1 to TRBJ2-7; D gene ambiguous. V was shortened by 0 bases and J by 1 base, with 5 bases between the two germline ends. Germline CDR1 reads SGHRS; CDR2 reads YFSETQ. The CDR3 runs to 13 residues. The CDR3 DNA reads as TGCGCCAGCAGCTTGGCAGTTTCCTACGAGCAGTACTTC. Amino acids: CASSLAVSYEQYF.

The V and J genes are TRBV7-9 and TRBJ1-1, with a possible D match to TRBD1 (5 bases). V lost 5 bases, J lost 4 bases, and 14 bases lay in between. From germline, CDR1 is SEHNR and CDR2 FQNEAQ (reference sequence). The CDR3 totals 14 residues. CDR3 sequence (DNA): TGTGCCAGCAGCGGACTCCGGGGGTTCACTGAAGCTTTCTTT. Translating gives CASSGLRGFTEAFF.

The gene calls are TRBV29-1 and TRBJ2-7, with 10 nucleotides matching TRBD2. Trimming cost V 3 bases and J 3 bases; bases outside gene matches: 8. The CDR3 is 15 amino acids. The germline gives CDR1 SQVTM, CDR2 ANQGSEA. The CDR3 sequence is CSVDRRAGGFYEQYF. In nucleotides, the CDR3 is TGCAGCGTTGATAGAAGAGCGGGGGGGTTCTACGAGCAGTACTTC.

This chain joins TRBV29-1 and TRBJ1-1; 7 nucleotides agree with TRBD1. This CDR3 is built from 12 residues. Germline V gene sequence: CDR1 SQVTM, CDR2 ANQGSEA. V was pared by 6 bases and J by 4 bases, with 5 bases of the junction left unmatched. The CDR3 region is CSVTGVTTEAFF. The DNA of the CDR3 is TGCAGCGTAACAGGGGTTACCACTGAAGCTTTCTTT.

The V call is TRBV12-3 or TRBV12-4, the J call TRBJ1-1; D gene ambiguous. The CDR3 runs 13 residues. V lost 5 bases and J lost 4, with 11 bases in between. The CDR3 sequence is CASSAGVRTEAFF. DNA of the CDR3: TGTGCCAGCAGTGCGGGAGTCCGCACTGAAGCTTTCTTT.